The 14 T cell receptor beta chains presented below share a single source sample, sequenced in a study of T cells after somatic rescue of genetic block. TCRdb keeps only in-frame clones here, not all; method: immunoSEQ multiplex PCR. The table shows about 120,000 clones, with about 89% occurring only once. The specimen was peripheral blood mononuclear cells (PBMCs). Source of these receptors: a woman aged 18-29 years.

The chain recombines TRBV27 with TRBJ2-2, with D perhaps TRBD1 (5 bases). The CDR3 sequence is 15 residues long. From germline, CDR1 is MNHEY and CDR2 SMNVEV (reference sequence). V gave up 3 bases and J gave up 1 base, with 9 bases separating them. The CDR3 loop is CASSFETENTGELFF. Written as DNA, the CDR3 is TGTGCCAGCAGTTTCGAGACAGAGAACACCGGGGAGCTGTTTTTT.

The chain's CDR3 is CASIATGNTEAFF. For the CDR3, the DNA is TGTGCCAGTATAGCGACAGGGAACACTGAAGCTTTCTTT. This chain uses TRBV6-5 with TRBJ1-1; TRBD1 might be the D (6 bases). Germline V gene lookup returns CDR1 MNHEY and CDR2 SVGAGI. The V gene lost 9 bases and the J gene lost 1 base, with 12 bases spanning the gap. The CDR3 contains 13 residues.

This chain links TRBV6-5 with TRBJ1-2, with D possibly TRBD1 on 6 matching bases. Germline values: CDR1 MNHEY, CDR2 SVGAGI. Trimming stripped 2 bases from V and 2 bases from J, with 6 bases between. The CDR3 contains 13 residues. The CDR3 is CASSYGGNYGYTF. For the CDR3, the DNA is TGTGCCAGCAGTTACGGGGGCAACTATGGCTACACCTTC.

This clone turned up a few times. The CDR3 nucleotides read TGTGCCAGTAGTACCCTGATTCATAGCAATCAGCCCCAGCATTTT. Protein product: CASSTLIHSNQPQHF. The genes are TRBV19 and TRBJ1-5; no clear D gene. Trimming took 4 bases from V and 0 from J, leaving 10 bases between them. The germline gives CDR1 LNHDA, CDR2 SQIVND (reference sequence). The CDR3 runs 15 residues. Together with reference TRBV19 and TRBJ1-5, the CDR3 gives the full variable domain: DGGITQSPKYLFRKEGQNVTLSCEQNLNHDAMYWYRQDPGQGLRLIYYSQIVNDFQKGDIAEGYSVSREKKESFPLTVTSAQKNPTAFYLCASSTLIHSNQPQHFGDGTRLSIL.

V gene TRBV30 combines with J gene TRBJ1-5, with D perhaps TRBD1 (6 bases). Germline lookup yields CDR1 GTSNPN and CDR2 SVGIG (reference sequence). V gave up 1 base and J gave up 4 bases, with 11 bases separating them. This CDR3 region has 14 residues. The CDR3 coding sequence is TGTGCCTGGAGTGGGACAGACCTTAATCAGCCCCAGCATTTT. It yields the protein CAWSGTDLNQPQHF. Together with reference TRBV30 and TRBJ1-5, the CDR3 gives the full variable domain: SQTIHQWPATLVQPVGSPLSLECTVEGTSNPNLYWYRQAAGRGLQLLFYSVGIGQISSEVPQNLSASRPQDRQFILSSKKLLLSDSGFYLCAWSGTDLNQPQHFGDGTRLSIL.

On this clone: This may be a read error, as it is one base from a much larger clone. This chain links TRBV10-3 with TRBJ1-1; D might be TRBD1 (6 bases). The CDR3 spans 19 residues. V was shortened by 2 bases and J by 1 base, with 23 bases between the two germline ends. Germline CDR1 ENHRY, CDR2 SYGVKD. The DNA for the CDR3 is TGTGCCATCAGTGAGGCTTTCGGGGGAGGGGGGAGTAAGAACACTGAAGCTTTCTTT. Translation gives CAISEAFGGGGSKNTEAFF.

The V gene is TRBV7-8, the J gene TRBJ2-7; a weak D match, TRBD1 (5 bases). The CDR3 is 12 amino acids. The V end was cut by 1 base, the J end by 6 bases, with 7 bases between. Germline V gene sequence: CDR1 SGHVS, CDR2 FQNEAQ. The CDR3 protein is CASSLVRAEQYF. Written as DNA, the CDR3 is TGTGCCAGCAGCTTAGTCAGGGCCGAGCAGTACTTC.

The genes are TRBV16 and TRBJ1-6; D might be TRBD1 (5 bases). V was trimmed by 0 bases and J by 11 bases, leaving 11 bases between them. There are 14 residues in the CDR3. Germline V gene sequence: CDR1 KGHSY, CDR2 FQNENV. The CDR3: CASSQSSEGTPLHF. The CDR3 DNA reads TGTGCCAGCAGCCAATCGAGTGAGGGGACACCCCTCCACTTT. The whole variable domain, remainder taken from reference TRBV16 and TRBJ1-6, is GEEVAQTPKHLVRGEGQKAKLYCAPIKGHSYVFWYQQVLKNEFKFLISFQNENVFDETGMPKERFSAKCLPNSPCSLEIQATKLEDSAVYFCASSQSSEGTPLHFGNGTRLTVT.

The chain's CDR3 is CASRPRQGRDQPQHF. The CDR3 nucleotides are TGTGCCAGCAGACCCCGACAGGGAAGAGATCAGCCCCAGCATTTT. V and J are TRBV6-1 and TRBJ1-5, with TRBD1 matching 7 bases. The V and J ends lost 6 bases and 5 bases, in that order; junction bases with no gene match: 10. The CDR3 runs 15 residues. CDR1 is MNHNS and CDR2 is SASEGT in the germline V gene.

The V call is TRBV7-2, the J call TRBJ1-3; the D is unclear. CDR3 length: 14 residues. The V gene's germline CDR1 is SGHTA and CDR2 FQGNSA. V lost 5 bases to trimming and J lost 4 bases, with 12 bases between them. CDR3 region: CASSVMGPGNTIYF. The CDR3 DNA is TGTGCCAGCAGCGTCATGGGCCCGGGAAACACCATATATTTT.

This clone came up once. The genes are TRBV19 and TRBJ1-3; D ambiguous. Trimming took off 1 base at V and 0 bases at J, with 7 bases between the two ends. Germline V gives CDR1 LNHDA, CDR2 SQIVND (reference sequence). CDR3 length: 15 amino acids. The CDR3 DNA follows: TGTGCCAGTAGTATAGGTGGGAGCTCTGGAAACACCATATATTTT. Translated, it gives CASSIGGSSGNTIYF.

This chain uses TRBV9 with TRBJ2-7; possible D gene TRBD1, 5 bases. This CDR3 region has 16 residues. Germline CDR1 SGDLS, CDR2 YYNGEE. V was pared by 4 bases and J by 3 bases, with 20 bases between. The CDR3 nucleotides are TGTGCCAGCAGCTCAAGCCTCGGGCAGGGAAACTACGAGCAGTACTTC. This translates into CASSSSLGQGNYEQYF.

The chain joins TRBV30 to TRBJ1-5; perhaps TRBD1 as D (5 bases). Trimming shortened V by 6 bases and J by 4 bases, and 10 bases separated the two germline ends. This CDR3 is built from 12 residues. CDR1 GTSNPN and CDR2 SVGIG come from the germline V gene (reference sequence). The CDR3 here is CACSSGNQPQHF. The CDR3 DNA follows: TGTGCCTGCTCGTCAGGGAATCAGCCCCAGCATTTT. Full variable domain (remainder filled in from reference TRBV30 and TRBJ1-5): SQTIHQWPATLVQPVGSPLSLECTVEGTSNPNLYWYRQAAGRGLQLLFYSVGIGQISSEVPQNLSASRPQDRQFILSSKKLLLSDSGFYLCACSSGNQPQHFGDGTRLSIL.

The chain combines TRBV5-4 with TRBJ2-7, with 9 bases lining up with TRBD2. CDR1 is SGHNT, CDR2 YYREEE, per germline (reference sequence). The CDR3 consists of 15 residues. V dropped 4 bases and J dropped 4; count of bases not matched to a gene: 9. CDR3 DNA sequence: TGTGCCAGCAGCCTGGCGGGGGGGGGCGCTTACGAGCAGTACTTC. Translation gives CASSLAGGGAYEQYF.